A selection of T cell receptor beta chains follows, all from one sample in a study of blood T cells in healthy people across ages. TCRdb passed the 5' RACE reads through MiXCR, listing each CDR3 protein once. The sample gives over 1,300,000 distinct CDR3 sequences, approximately 63% of which show up once; 6.5% to 8.5% is in the top ten. The source material was blood. All receptors come from a man aged 18 to 35 in good health. Both conserved end residues are part of each CDR3. A D gene is named only where the DNA matches it firmly. Size is omitted from some rows. Given values are once, few, many or a class for expanded clones.

TRBV5-5,TRBJ2-6,-,-,TGTGCCAGCAGCTTGGGAGTTGGGGCCAACGTCCTGACTTTC,CASSLGVGANVLTF
TRBV6-2/TRBV6-3,TRBJ2-2,-,-,TGTGCCAGCACCTCTTCCCGGACCGGGGAGCTGTTTTTT,CASTSSRTGELFF
TRBV28,TRBJ1-2,-,-,TGTGCCAGCAGTGACCGGGACCTCCCTAACTATGGCTACACCTTC,CASSDRDLPNYGYTF
TRBV6-2/TRBV6-3,TRBJ1-1,-,few,TGTGCCAGCTCCGAGGGGGGTGAAGCTTTCTTT,CASSEGGEAFF
TRBV6-2/TRBV6-3,TRBJ1-2,-,-,TGTGCCAGCAGCGAATCAGGGGATACCGCAAACTATGGCTACACCTTC,CASSESGDTANYGYTF
TRBV7-2,TRBJ2-7,-,-,TGTGCCAGCGGGACTTCCCTTTACGAGCAGTACTTC,CASGTSLYEQYF
TRBV12-5,TRBJ1-4,-,-,TGTGCTAGTGCCCTTGGAGGGGACGCAACTAATGAAAAACTGTTTTTT,CASALGGDATNEKLFF
TRBV6-1,TRBJ2-4,TRBD2,-,TGTGCCAGCAGTACCGGGACTAGCGTCACCAAAAACATTCAGTACTTC,CASSTGTSVTKNIQYF
TRBV4-2,TRBJ1-4,-,-,TGTGCCAGCAGCCAAGGGAAAAGGAGTGAAAAACTGTTTTTT,CASSQGKRSEKLFF
TRBV6-5,TRBJ1-6,-,-,TGTGCCAGCAGAGATCCGGGGAATTCACCCCTCCACTTT,CASRDPGNSPLHF
TRBV7-9,TRBJ2-7,TRBD2,-,TGTGCCAGCAGACCGGGAGGAGATTACGAGCAGTACTTC,CASRPGGDYEQYF
TRBV29-1,TRBJ1-5,TRBD1,-,TGCAGCCCGCCTCCCCACGGAGCAGGGGGTAGCAATCAGCCCCAGCATTTT,CSPPPHGAGGSNQPQHF
TRBV6-2/TRBV6-3,TRBJ2-5,TRBD2,-,TGTGCCAGCAGTTACACTAGCGGGGTAGCAGAGACCCAGTACTTC,CASSYTSGVAETQYF
TRBV27,TRBJ1-5,-,-,TGTGCCAGCAGCGGGGGCAGAGGGGGTCAGCCCCAGCATTTT,CASSGGRGGQPQHF
TRBV12-3/TRBV12-4,TRBJ1-2,-,-,TGTGCCAGCAGTCCCTCCCTGCGGGGGGCGAGCTATGGCTACACCTTC,CASSPSLRGASYGYTF
TRBV18,TRBJ2-1,TRBD1,few,TGTGCCAGCTCGCCCCGGACAGGGTCATCGTACAATGAGCAGTTCTTC,CASSPRTGSSYNEQFF
TRBV5-1,TRBJ2-1,TRBD1,-,TGTGCCAGCAGCCGGGACAGGGGGAACAATGAGCAGTTCTTC,CASSRDRGNNEQFF